The rows below give T cell receptor beta chains drawn from one sample of a study of blood T cell repertoires in COVID-19. Sequencing used immunoSEQ multiplex PCR; TCRdb keeps in-frame clones, though not all of them. The sample lists around 60,000 clones; more than 65% were seen once. The sample was peripheral blood. All receptors come from a woman aged 55-70 years with acute or convalescent COVID-19. Both conserved end residues are part of each CDR3. Fields, in order: V gene, J gene, clone size, D gene, CDR3 DNA, CDR3 protein. A D gene is named only where the DNA matches it firmly. The size of a clone is reported for some rows only, either as once, few or many, or as a class for expanded clones.

TRBV6-6	TRBJ1-4	NA	NA	TGTGCCAGCAGTAGTGGACTAGGGGCGGTACAGGAAAAACTGTTTTTT	CASSSGLGAVQEKLFF
TRBV10-3	TRBJ1-1	NA	NA	TGTGCCATCAGTGTTGGGAGGACTGAAGCTTTCTTT	CAISVGRTEAFF
TRBV27	TRBJ1-6	NA	NA	TGTGCCAGCAGTTTAGAAGAGAATAATTCACCCCTCCACTTT	CASSLEENNSPLHF
TRBV7-9	TRBJ1-2	NA	NA	TGTGCCAGCGGCCACCCCGGGAAGGACGTCTATGGCTACACCTTC	CASGHPGKDVYGYTF
TRBV4-2	TRBJ2-1	once	NA	TGTGCCAGCAGCCAGGGGGCAGCGGGGACCTCCTACAATGAGCAGTTCTTC	CASSQGAAGTSYNEQFF
TRBV6-5	TRBJ1-5	NA	NA	TGTGCCAGCAGTCCTGGGGGGGGCGGCCAGCCCCAGCATTTT	CASSPGGGGQPQHF
TRBV6-5	TRBJ2-2	NA	TRBD1	TGTGCCAGCAGCGGCAGGGGGTCCGGGGAGCTGTTTTTT	CASSGRGSGELFF
TRBV5-1	TRBJ1-4	NA	NA	TGCGCCAGCAGCCCTGGAGACCTTGGAACCGAAAAACTGTTTTTT	CASSPGDLGTEKLFF
TRBV19	TRBJ1-3	once	NA	TGTGCCAGTAGTATTCTGAGCTCTGGAAACACCATATATTTT	CASSILSSGNTIYF
TRBV5-6	TRBJ2-1	NA	TRBD2	TGTGCCAGCAGCTTGGGAGTAGGGAGGGGGCAGTTCTTC	CASSLGVGRGQFF
TRBV14	TRBJ1-4	NA	TRBD1	TGTGCCAGCAGCCAGCAACCCGGACAGGGTAATGAAAAACTGTTTTTT	CASSQQPGQGNEKLFF
TRBV5-5	TRBJ2-5	NA	TRBD1	TGTGCCAGCAGCTTGAGGCTGGGACAGCAAGAGACCCAGTACTTC	CASSLRLGQQETQYF
TRBV11-2	TRBJ1-4	NA	NA	TGTGCCAGCAGCTTCCTTTCGGGAACAACTAATGAAAAACTGTTTTTT	CASSFLSGTTNEKLFF
TRBV24-1	TRBJ1-5	NA	NA	TGTGCCACCAGTGATCCAGGGGTGGGTCAGCCCCAGCATTTT	CATSDPGVGQPQHF
TRBV4-2	TRBJ2-7	NA	TRBD2	TGTGCCAGCAGCCAAGATAAGCTAGCGGGGGACGAGCAGTACTTC	CASSQDKLAGDEQYF
TRBV7-2	TRBJ1-2	NA	TRBD1	TGTGCCAGCAGCCCGTCCCGGGACAGGGTTGGCTATGGCTACACCTTC	CASSPSRDRVGYGYTF
TRBV2	TRBJ2-1	NA	TRBD1	TGTGCCAGCAGTGAAAGGGACAGGGGGTCCTCCAATGAGCAGTTCTTC	CASSERDRGSSNEQFF
TRBV6-6	TRBJ2-1	NA	NA	TGTGCCAGCACCCCACCGGGGCATCAGGGGAATGAGCAGTTCTTC	CASTPPGHQGNEQFF
TRBV28	TRBJ1-4	NA	NA	TGTGCCAGCAGCTTTGACCCGGGTCCCACGGTACTGTTTTTT	CASSFDPGPTVLFF
TRBV19	TRBJ1-4	once	NA	TGTGCCAGTAGCCTCACAGGGCATGAAAAACTGTTTTTT	CASSLTGHEKLFF
TRBV3-1/TRBV3-2	TRBJ1-1	NA	NA	TGTGCCAGCAGCCAATGGGCCAGGAGGACTGAAGCTTTCTTT	CASSQWARRTEAFF
TRBV5-4	TRBJ1-6	NA	NA	TGTGCCAGCAGCTCGGTACTAGCCAGCTCCTATAATTCACCCCTCCACTTT	CASSSVLASSYNSPLHF
TRBV11-2	TRBJ2-3	NA	NA	TGTGCCAGCAGCTTAGACCCGGGGTTAACAGATACGCAGTATTTT	CASSLDPGLTDTQYF
TRBV6-6	TRBJ1-2	NA	TRBD1	TGTGCCAGCAGTTACCCGGGGACAGGGGCCGGCTATGGCTACACCTTC	CASSYPGTGAGYGYTF
TRBV7-9	TRBJ1-4	NA	NA	TGTGCCAGCAGCTTAGAGGCAGGATCTAATGAAAAACTGTTTTTT	CASSLEAGSNEKLFF
TRBV19	TRBJ2-1	NA	NA	TGTGCCAGTAGTATTGGTGGGCTTAACAATGAGCAGTTCTTC	CASSIGGLNNEQFF
TRBV19	TRBJ1-2	NA	TRBD1	TGTGCCAGTAGAGGACAGGGGGCAAACTATGGCTACACCTTC	CASRGQGANYGYTF
TRBV25-1	TRBJ1-1	NA	NA	TGTGCCAGCAGTGAATTAATAGGTGGGGGGGAGAGTGAAGCTTTCTTT	CASSELIGGGESEAFF
TRBV3-1/TRBV3-2	TRBJ2-7	NA	TRBD1	TGTGCCAGCAGCCAGCCCACGGGCAGGGGGAACAACGAGCAGTACTTC	CASSQPTGRGNNEQYF
TRBV5-5	TRBJ1-5	NA	NA	TGTGCCAGCAGCTCAGGGATTTTCAACAATCAGCCCCAGCATTTT	CASSSGIFNNQPQHF
TRBV9	TRBJ2-5	NA	NA	TGTGCCAGCAGCGGTATTCAAGAGACCCAGTACTTC	CASSGIQETQYF
TRBV6-5	TRBJ2-2	NA	TRBD2	TGTGCCAGCAGGGAGGACGCGGGGGACACCGGGGAGCTGTTTTTT	CASREDAGDTGELFF
TRBV29-1	TRBJ2-7	NA	TRBD1	TGCAGCGTTACAGGGGACTCCTACGAGCAGTACTTC	CSVTGDSYEQYF
TRBV7-2	TRBJ1-4	once	NA	TGTGCCAGCAGCTTAGTACAACAACAAAAACTGTTTTTT	CASSLVQQQKLFF
TRBV5-1	TRBJ2-1	NA	NA	TGCGCCAGCAGCCGGCTAGGGGACAATGAGCAGTTCTTC	CASSRLGDNEQFF